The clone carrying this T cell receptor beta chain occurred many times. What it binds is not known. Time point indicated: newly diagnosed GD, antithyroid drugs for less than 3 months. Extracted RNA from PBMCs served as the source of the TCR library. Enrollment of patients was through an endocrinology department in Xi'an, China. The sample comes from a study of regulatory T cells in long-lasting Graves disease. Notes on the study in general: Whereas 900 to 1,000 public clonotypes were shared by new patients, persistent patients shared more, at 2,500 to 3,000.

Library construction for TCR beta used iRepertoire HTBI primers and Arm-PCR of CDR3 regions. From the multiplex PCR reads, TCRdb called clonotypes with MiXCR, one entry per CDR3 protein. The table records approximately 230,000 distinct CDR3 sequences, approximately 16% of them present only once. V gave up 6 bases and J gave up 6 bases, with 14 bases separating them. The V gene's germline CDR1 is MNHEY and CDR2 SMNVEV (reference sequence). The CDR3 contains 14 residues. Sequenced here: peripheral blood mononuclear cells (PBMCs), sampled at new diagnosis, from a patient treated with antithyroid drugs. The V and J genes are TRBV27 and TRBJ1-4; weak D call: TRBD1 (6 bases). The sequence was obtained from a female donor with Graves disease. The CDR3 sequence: CASSPPGQHEKLFF. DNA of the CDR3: TGTGCCAGCAGCCCTCCCGGACAGCATGAAAAACTGTTTTTT.